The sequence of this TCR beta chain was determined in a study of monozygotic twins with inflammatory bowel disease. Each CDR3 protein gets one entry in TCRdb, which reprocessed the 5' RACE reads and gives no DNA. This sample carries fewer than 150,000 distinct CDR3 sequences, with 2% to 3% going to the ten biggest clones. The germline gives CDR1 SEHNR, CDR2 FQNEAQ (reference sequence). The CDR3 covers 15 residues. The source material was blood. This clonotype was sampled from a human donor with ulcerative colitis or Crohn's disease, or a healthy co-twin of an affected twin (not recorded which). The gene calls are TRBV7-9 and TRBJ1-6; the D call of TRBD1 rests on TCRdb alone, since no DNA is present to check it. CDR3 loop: CASSPRTDWDSPLHF.